This T cell receptor (beta chain) was recorded in a study of beta chain features in type 1 diabetes. The study, taken as a whole, reports: In all four CD4+ subsets, TCRB CDR3 length was significantly, moderately reduced in type 1 diabetes. For patients, the naive, central memory and Treg TCRB repertoires appeared more alike than for healthy donors.

Germline lookup yields CDR1 MDHEN and CDR2 SYDVKM. The CDR3 contains 10 residues. The V end lost 6 bases, the J end lost 7 bases, and 4 bases lay between the germline ends. Heparinised blood was drawn once per donor, averaging about 116 mL. Cells sorted by CD45RO/CCR7/CD25/CD127/CD95/CD27 comprised CD4+ naive, central memory, regulatory and stem cell-like memory cells. This clone showed up just a few times. What it binds is unknown. Expressed TCRB transcripts got sequenced, as all isolated RNA was reverse transcribed. Clones were sequenced by immunoSEQ multiplex PCR, and TCRdb holds only the in-frame ones, with some missing. The table records 350,000 to 450,000 clones, over 12% of them present only once.

The chain combines TRBV28 with TRBJ2-1, with unresolved D. The sequence derives from a woman between 18 and 29 years old in good health. The specimen was naive CD4+ T cells from blood. The CDR3 DNA is TGTGCCAGCAGAGAGAATGAGCAGTTCTTC. Its protein is CASRENEQFF.